This T cell receptor beta chain was recovered during a study of blood T cell repertoires in COVID-19. The overall study: Samples of COVID-19 (acute and convalescent) were obtained from the United States, Italy and Spain.

CDR3 length equals 16 residues. The junction had 7 bases not matched to a gene; V was cut back by 9 bases and J by 0 bases. Looked up from germline, CDR1 is LNHDA and CDR2 is SQIVND (reference sequence). Original processing methods: How many nucleated cells were present was estimated from reference gene primer amplification. TCRdb's copy holds only in-frame clones and misses some; the assay was immunoSEQ multiplex PCR. For V, J and clone size, that table is used; D and trimming come from the DNA. The table includes 150,000 or so clones, 70% to 85% detected once. The origin of this receptor is a woman in her fifties or sixties with acute or convalescent COVID-19. This rearrangement joins TRBV19 to TRBJ2-2, with 10 nucleotides matching TRBD1. The sequenced sample consisted of peripheral blood. The CDR3 region is CASKGQGMANTGELFF. The CDR3, as DNA: TGTGCCAGCAAGGGACAGGGGATGGCGAACACCGGGGAGCTGTTTTTT.